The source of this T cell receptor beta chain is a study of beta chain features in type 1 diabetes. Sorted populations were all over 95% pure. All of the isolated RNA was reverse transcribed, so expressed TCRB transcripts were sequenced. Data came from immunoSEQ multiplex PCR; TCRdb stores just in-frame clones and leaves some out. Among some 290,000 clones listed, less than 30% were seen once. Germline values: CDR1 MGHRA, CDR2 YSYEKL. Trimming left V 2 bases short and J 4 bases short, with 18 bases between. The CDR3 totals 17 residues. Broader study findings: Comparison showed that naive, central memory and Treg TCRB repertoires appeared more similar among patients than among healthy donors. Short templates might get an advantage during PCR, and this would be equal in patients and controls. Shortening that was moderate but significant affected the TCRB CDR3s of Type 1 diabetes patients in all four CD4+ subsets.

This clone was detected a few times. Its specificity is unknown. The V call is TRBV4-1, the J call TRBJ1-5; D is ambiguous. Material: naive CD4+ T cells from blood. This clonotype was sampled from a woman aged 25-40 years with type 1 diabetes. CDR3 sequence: CASSQSGVERPNQPQHF. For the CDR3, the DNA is TGCGCCAGCAGCCAAAGTGGTGTGGAGAGGCCTAATCAGCCCCAGCATTTT.